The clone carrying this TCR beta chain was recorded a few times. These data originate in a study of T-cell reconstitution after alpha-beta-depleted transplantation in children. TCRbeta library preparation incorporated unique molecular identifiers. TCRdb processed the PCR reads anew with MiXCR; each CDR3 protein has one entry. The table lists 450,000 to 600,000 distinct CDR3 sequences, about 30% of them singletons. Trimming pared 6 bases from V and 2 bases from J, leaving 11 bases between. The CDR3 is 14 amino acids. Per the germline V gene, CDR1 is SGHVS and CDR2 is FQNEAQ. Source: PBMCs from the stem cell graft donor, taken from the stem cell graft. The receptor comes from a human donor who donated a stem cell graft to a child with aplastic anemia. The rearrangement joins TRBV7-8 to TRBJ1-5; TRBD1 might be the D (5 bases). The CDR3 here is CASRAGGGNQPQHF. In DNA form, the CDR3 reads TGTGCCAGCAGGGCGGGGGGGGGCAATCAGCCCCAGCATTTT.